These 25 T cell receptor beta chains came from one sample sequenced in a study of molecular identifiers for immune sequencing clone quantification. TCRdb re-analysed the PCR reads in MiXCR, keeping a single row per CDR3 protein. Of over 600,000 distinct CDR3 sequences in the sample, 15% to 20% are singletons; the top ten hold approximately 0.9%. Sequenced material: naive CD8+ T cells from blood, with Jurkat cell RNA spiked in. Specified subset: FACS-sorted CD8+CD4-CCR7+CD45RA+ naive T cells. Receptors were obtained from a human donor in good health. Some libraries in this study had Jurkat cell RNA spiked in.

The table lists this clonotype with a few counts. V and J are TRBV12-5 and TRBJ1-1; possible D gene TRBD1, 5 bases. The V end was cut by 6 bases, the J end by 10 bases, with 15 bases between. Germline assignment: CDR1 LGHNT and CDR2 FRNRAP. The CDR3 runs to 12 residues. CDR3 residues: CASGAGRAGAFF. The CDR3 DNA sequence: TGTGCTAGTGGGGCGGGCAGGGCTGGAGCTTTCTTT.

This clonotype occurred a few times. The DNA for the CDR3 is TGTGCCAGCACCTCGATGACAGGGGGCTATGGCTACACCTTC. It yields the protein CASTSMTGGYGYTF. This chain joins TRBV12-3 or TRBV12-4 and TRBJ1-2; TRBD1 matches 9 bases. This CDR3 is 14 amino acids long. V lost 7 bases to trimming and J lost 4 bases; unmatched junction nucleotides: 7.

Concerning this clonotype: A much larger clone differs by one base, so this may be a read error. Likely a read error: the CDR3 ends without its conserved phenylalanine or tryptophan. The chain's CDR3 is CASSVRTAYGYTS. The CDR3 DNA reads as TGTGCCAGCAGTGTTCGGACGGCCTATGGCTACACCTCC. The chain employs TRBV2 and TRBJ1-2; D not certain. The V and J ends lost 4 bases and 4 bases respectively, with 10 bases between them. The CDR3 length is 13 residues. Germline lookup yields CDR1 SNHLY and CDR2 FYNNEI.

This clonotype was detected many times. This chain joins TRBV6-5 and TRBJ1-5, with D tentatively TRBD1 (5 bases). Germline assignment: CDR1 MNHEY and CDR2 SVGAGI. CDR3 length: 14 amino acids. V lost 6 bases, J lost 0 bases, and 9 bases lay in between. Here the CDR3 reads CASSSGTSNQPQHF. CDR3 in DNA: TGTGCCAGCAGCTCCGGGACTAGCAATCAGCCCCAGCATTTT.

V usage is TRBV28 and J usage is TRBJ2-7; 13 bases fit TRBD2. CDR3 length: 16 residues. Looked up from germline, CDR1 is MDHEN and CDR2 is SYDVKM. Trimming removed 1 base from V and 4 bases from J; junction bases left unmatched: 4. The CDR3 bases are TGTGCCAGCAGTTTATCCCAACTAGCGGGAGGGTACGAGCAGTACTTC. Its protein product is CASSLSQLAGGYEQYF. The entire variable domain, with the rest obtained from reference TRBV28 and TRBJ2-7, is as follows: DVKVTQSSRYLVKRTGEKVFLECVQDMDHENMFWYRQDPGLGLRLIYFSYDVKMKEKGDIPEGYSVSREKKERFSLILESASTNQTSMYLCASSLSQLAGGYEQYFGPGTRLTVT.

The V and J genes are TRBV7-9 and TRBJ2-1; 14 nucleotides agree with TRBD2. This CDR3 has 22 amino acids. V lost 0 bases and J lost 5; bases outside the gene matches: 18. Germline V gene data show CDR1 as SEHNR and CDR2 as FQNEAQ (reference sequence). The CDR3 loop reads CASSLANGGGTSGGLLNNEQFF. The CDR3, as DNA: TGTGCCAGCAGCTTAGCTAACGGTGGGGGGACTAGCGGGGGTCTACTAAACAATGAGCAGTTCTTC.

In its sample, this clonotype was seen many times. The V call is TRBV13, the J call TRBJ1-1, with D uncertain. The V end lost 3 bases, the J end lost 1 base, and 12 bases lay between the germline ends. From germline, CDR1 is PRHDT and CDR2 FYEKMQ (reference sequence). CDR3 length: 15 residues. In DNA, the CDR3 is TGTGCCAGCAGCTTCAAGGGAATTTCGAACACTGAAGCTTTCTTT. Amino acids: CASSFKGISNTEAFF.

This clonotype showed up many times. The chain couples TRBV13 to TRBJ2-7, with 9 bases aligning to TRBD2. The CDR3 is 15 amino acids. The V gene end was trimmed by 5 bases and the J gene end by 5 bases; junction bases not matched to a gene: 10. Per germline, CDR1 PRHDT and CDR2 FYEKMQ (reference sequence). CDR3 sequence reads: CASSRAPGLADEQYF. DNA of the CDR3: TGTGCCAGCAGCCGCGCTCCGGGACTAGCTGACGAGCAGTACTTC.

Ten or more counts support this clonotype. V is TRBV28 and J is TRBJ2-7; D is uncertain. Trimming left V 6 bases short and J 4 bases short, with 13 bases between. CDR3 length: 13 amino acids. Germline lookup yields CDR1 MDHEN and CDR2 SYDVKM. CDR3 in amino acids: CASSPSENYEQYF. Here the CDR3 DNA reads TGTGCCAGCAGCCCATCGGAGAATTACGAGCAGTACTTC.

This clonotype has ten or more counts. The V gene is TRBV5-6, the J gene TRBJ2-7, with D possibly being TRBD1 (5 bases). CDR1 and CDR2 (germline): SGHDT, YYEEEE. The CDR3 consists of 14 residues. The ends were cut back, 6 bases at V and 6 bases at J, with 19 bases in the middle. CDR3 protein: CASTNGAQVSEQYF. In DNA, the CDR3 is TGTGCCAGCACGAATGGGGCCCAGGTTAGCGAGCAGTACTTC.

Note on this clonotype: This clone may be a read error of a much larger clone one base away. The rearrangement joins TRBV4-2 to TRBJ2-7; D ambiguous. CDR1 and CDR2 from the germline V gene are LGHNA and YNFKEQ. The CDR3 has 15 amino acids. The CDR3 region is CASSQETGLSYERYF. CDR3 in DNA: TGTGCCAGCAGCCAAGAGACTGGCCTCTCCTACGAGCGGTACTTC.

The chain recombines TRBV9 with TRBJ2-1; 12 nucleotides agree with TRBD2. This CDR3 spans 16 amino acids. After removal of 0 bases from V and 6 bases from J, the junction contained 4 bases not matched to a gene. CDR1 SGDLS and CDR2 YYNGEE come from the germline V gene. The CDR3 loop reads CASSVETSGGLNEQFF. The DNA for the CDR3 is TGTGCCAGCAGCGTAGAGACTAGCGGGGGTCTCAATGAGCAGTTCTTC.

This clonotype was counted many times. J is TRBJ2-7 and V is TRBV6-2 or TRBV6-3; D is possibly TRBD2 (5 bases). The CDR3 sequence is 14 residues long. Per the germline V gene, CDR1 is MNHEY and CDR2 is SVGEGT. Trimming took 1 base from V and 2 from J, leaving 9 bases between them. This chain's CDR3 is CASSYWQRPYEQYF. The CDR3 DNA follows: TGTGCCAGCAGTTACTGGCAGCGGCCCTACGAGCAGTACTTC.

This sequence joins TRBV30 and TRBJ2-5; TRBD1 or TRBD2 may be the D gene (6 bases each). This CDR3 comprises 12 residues. V lost 0 bases to trimming and J lost 13 bases, with 15 bases between them. Looked up from germline, CDR1 is GTSNPN and CDR2 is SVGIG (reference sequence). The CDR3 sequence: CAWSVGGGHRYF. The CDR3 DNA reads as TGTGCCTGGAGTGTAGGTGGGGGGCACAGGTACTTC.

With respect to this clonotype: A much larger clone differs by one base, so this may be a read error. The rearrangement joins TRBV12-3 or TRBV12-4 to TRBJ2-7, with 11 bases fitting TRBD2. Unmatched junction bases numbered 20, after V lost 8 bases and J lost 2 bases. The CDR3 has 19 residues. The CDR3 spells CASGADTGLAGPRPYEQYF. The DNA for the CDR3 is TGTGCCAGCGGCGCAGACACCGGACTAGCGGGCCCTCGGCCCTACGAGCAGTACTTC.

This clonotype has just a few counts. The genes are TRBV18 and TRBJ1-1, with D unresolved. Germline lookup yields CDR1 KGHSH and CDR2 LQKENI. The CDR3 is 14 amino acids. Trimming stripped 6 bases from V and 3 bases from J, with 14 bases between. The CDR3 DNA sequence: TGTGCCAGCTCGCAGGAACCGGCATACACTGAAGCTTTCTTT. This gives the protein CASSQEPAYTEAFF.

This clonotype was counted between two and nine times. This sequence joins TRBV9 and TRBJ2-5; 9 bases agree with TRBD2. This CDR3 has 15 amino acids. CDR1 is SGDLS, CDR2 YYNGEE, per germline. CDR3: CASDPAGGPQETQYF. DNA of the CDR3: TGTGCTTCGGACCCAGCGGGGGGACCCCAAGAGACCCAGTACTTC.

This chain joins TRBV9 and TRBJ2-5, with D tentatively TRBD2 (5 bases). The CDR3 is 15 residues long. Germline CDR1 and CDR2: SGDLS and YYNGEE. Between the trimmed V and J ends, which lost 0 bases and 5 bases, there was a span of 14 bases. The DNA for the CDR3 is TGTGCCAGCAGCGTAGGGTACGGGGAAAGGGAGACCCAGTACTTC. It specifies CASSVGYGERETQYF.

Many counts were recorded for this clonotype. The chain employs TRBV7-6 and TRBJ2-6, with 7 bases lining up with TRBD1. The trim removed 1 base at V and 0 bases at J, leaving 3 bases unmatched. Germline V CDR1 and CDR2: SGHVS, FNYEAQ. This CDR3 spans 17 amino acids. The CDR3 DNA sequence: TGTGCCAGCAGCTTAGTTGCAGGGGGCTCTGGGGCCAACGTCCTGACTTTC. Protein sequence: CASSLVAGGSGANVLTF.

This clonotype was seen ten or more times. The chain has TRBV5-4 and TRBJ2-5; 7 bases line up with TRBD2. In germline, CDR1 is SGHNT, CDR2 YYREEE (reference sequence). Losses at the gene ends were 0 bases for V and 5 bases for J; bases not matched to a gene: 10. This CDR3 comprises 16 residues. CDR3 DNA: TGTGCCAGCAGCTTGGATGCGCGGGAGTTCGCGGAGACCCAGTACTTC. Translated, it gives CASSLDAREFAETQYF.

This clonotype was counted a single time. The gene calls are TRBV4-3 and TRBJ1-4; D is ambiguous. Germline values: CDR1 LGHNA, CDR2 YSLEER. The V end lost 1 base, the J end lost 5 bases, and 23 bases lay between the germline ends. The CDR3 sequence is 19 residues long. CDR3 sequence reads: CASSQVHRIEGNANEKLFF. The CDR3 region has the DNA TGCGCCAGCAGCCAAGTTCACCGTATCGAAGGGAACGCAAATGAAAAACTGTTTTTT.

A word on this clonotype: A read error may be the cause here, since a much bigger clone is one base away. The chain is built from TRBV7-9 and TRBJ2-5, with TRBD1 matching 7 bases. Germline loops: CDR1 SEHNR, CDR2 FQNEAQ (reference sequence). The CDR3 consists of 14 residues. This chain's CDR3 is CANSPDRVKETQYF. For the CDR3, the DNA is TGTGCCAACAGCCCCGACAGGGTGAAAGAGACCCAGTACTTC.

The V call is TRBV18, the J call TRBJ2-1, with 9 nucleotides matching TRBD2. Germline V gene lookup returns CDR1 KGHSH and CDR2 LQKENI. The junction had 16 bases not matched to a gene; V was cut back by 2 bases and J by 8 bases. CDR3 length equals 18 residues. The CDR3 DNA reads TGTGCCAGCTCACCAGTCTACTTTAGCGGGAGCGGTAGGGATGAGCAGTTCTTC. Translating gives CASSPVYFSGSGRDEQFF. The variable domain in full, completed from reference TRBV18 and TRBJ2-1, reads NAGVMQNPRHLVRRRGQEARLRCSPMKGHSHVYWYRQLPEEGLKFMVYLQKENIIDESGMPKERFSAEFPKEGPSILRIQQVVRGDSAAYFCASSPVYFSGSGRDEQFFGPGTRLTVL.

This clonotype was detected a few times. The J gene is TRBJ1-2, the V gene TRBV12-5, with 11 nucleotides matching TRBD1. CDR1 is LGHNT, CDR2 FRNRAP, per germline. J was trimmed by 8 bases and V by 5 bases; bases with no gene match: 13. The CDR3 spans 16 residues. The CDR3 loop is CASGPGQGADRQGYTF. The CDR3 DNA sequence: TGTGCTAGTGGTCCCGGACAGGGGGCAGATCGACAGGGCTACACCTTC.

This clonotype was detected ten times or more. The CDR3 here is CASFQGGAYETQYF. DNA of the CDR3: TGTGCCAGCTTCCAAGGGGGCGCATACGAGACCCAGTACTTC. The chain recombines TRBV7-9 with TRBJ2-5; TRBD1 agrees at 7 bases. Trimming cost V 8 bases and J 5 bases; bases outside gene matches: 11. The germline V gene has CDR1 SEHNR and CDR2 FQNEAQ (reference sequence). This CDR3 is 14 amino acids long.